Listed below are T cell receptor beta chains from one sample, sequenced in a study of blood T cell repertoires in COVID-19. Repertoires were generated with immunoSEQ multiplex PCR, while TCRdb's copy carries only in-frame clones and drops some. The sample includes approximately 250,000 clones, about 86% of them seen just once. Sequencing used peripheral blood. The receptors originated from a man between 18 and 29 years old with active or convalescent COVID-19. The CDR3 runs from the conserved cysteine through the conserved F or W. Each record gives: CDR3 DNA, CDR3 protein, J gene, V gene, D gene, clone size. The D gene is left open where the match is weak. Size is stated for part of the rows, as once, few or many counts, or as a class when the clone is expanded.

CDR3 DNA: TGTGCCACCAGTGATCTCGACTATGGCTACACCTTC; CDR3 protein: CATSDLDYGYTF; J gene: TRBJ1-2; V gene: TRBV24-1; D gene: NA; clone size: NA
CDR3 DNA: TGTGCCAGCAGCTTTTCTAGCGCAGATACGCAGTATTTT; CDR3 protein: CASSFSSADTQYF; J gene: TRBJ2-3; V gene: TRBV7-2; D gene: NA; clone size: NA
CDR3 DNA: TGCGCCAGCAGCTGGAGGGGACTAGGAGGTGACGAGCAGTACTTC; CDR3 protein: CASSWRGLGGDEQYF; J gene: TRBJ2-7; V gene: TRBV5-1; D gene: TRBD2; clone size: NA
CDR3 DNA: TGTGCCAGCGCGAGGGAGGTGGCTAGCTCTGGGGCCAACGTCCTGACTTTC; CDR3 protein: CASAREVASSGANVLTF; J gene: TRBJ2-6; V gene: TRBV2; D gene: NA; clone size: NA
CDR3 DNA: TGTGCCTGGAGTGTGGAGCGGGCCGGGGAGCTGTTTTTT; CDR3 protein: CAWSVERAGELFF; J gene: TRBJ2-2; V gene: TRBV30; D gene: NA; clone size: NA
CDR3 DNA: TGTGCCAGCAGTGACCCAGGGCACGAGCAGTACTTC; CDR3 protein: CASSDPGHEQYF; J gene: TRBJ2-7; V gene: TRBV6-1; D gene: NA; clone size: NA
CDR3 DNA: TGTGCCAGTAGTCTAATGACAGGGGTCTCCACTGAAGCTTTCTTT; CDR3 protein: CASSLMTGVSTEAFF; J gene: TRBJ1-1; V gene: TRBV19; D gene: TRBD1; clone size: NA
CDR3 DNA: TGTGCCAGCAGCCGTACTAGTTATGAGCAGTTCTTC; CDR3 protein: CASSRTSYEQFF; J gene: TRBJ2-1; V gene: TRBV12-3/TRBV12-4; D gene: NA; clone size: NA
CDR3 DNA: TGCGCCAGCAGTCTTGGGGGCGCAGAGGGGAACGAGCAGTACTTC; CDR3 protein: CASSLGGAEGNEQYF; J gene: TRBJ2-7; V gene: TRBV23-1; D gene: NA; clone size: NA
CDR3 DNA: TGTGCCAGCAGTCTTCAGGGGCGCACTGAAGCTTTCTTT; CDR3 protein: CASSLQGRTEAFF; J gene: TRBJ1-1; V gene: TRBV2; D gene: NA; clone size: NA
CDR3 DNA: TGCAGCGTTGAAGAACAGGCCTACGAGCAGTACTTC; CDR3 protein: CSVEEQAYEQYF; J gene: TRBJ2-7; V gene: TRBV29-1; D gene: NA; clone size: NA
CDR3 DNA: TGTGCCAGCAGTTTAGGCGCAGGCGAGCAGTACTTC; CDR3 protein: CASSLGAGEQYF; J gene: TRBJ2-7; V gene: TRBV28; D gene: NA; clone size: NA
CDR3 DNA: TGTGCCAGCAGCCTGGAGGAGGGCGGGAAGGTTACCGGGGAGCTGTTTTTT; CDR3 protein: CASSLEEGGKVTGELFF; J gene: TRBJ2-2; V gene: TRBV5-5; D gene: NA; clone size: NA
CDR3 DNA: TGCGCCAGCAGCAGAGGGACAGAGAGGTCCGGGGAGCTGTTTTTT; CDR3 protein: CASSRGTERSGELFF; J gene: TRBJ2-2; V gene: TRBV5-1; D gene: TRBD1; clone size: NA
CDR3 DNA: TGTGCCAGCAGAGGGACAGGGCCCGGAAACACCATATATTTT; CDR3 protein: CASRGTGPGNTIYF; J gene: TRBJ1-3; V gene: TRBV6-5; D gene: TRBD1; clone size: NA
CDR3 DNA: TGCAGCGTAACCCTTAGCGGGATTGGCGCCGGGGAGCTGTTTTTT; CDR3 protein: CSVTLSGIGAGELFF; J gene: TRBJ2-2; V gene: TRBV29-1; D gene: TRBD2; clone size: NA
CDR3 DNA: TGTGCCAGCAGCCCGGTGGCGGGAGGAACAGATACGCAGTATTTT; CDR3 protein: CASSPVAGGTDTQYF; J gene: TRBJ2-3; V gene: TRBV14; D gene: TRBD2; clone size: few
CDR3 DNA: TGCGCCAGCAGACTGGGACAGAATGGAAACACCATATATTTT; CDR3 protein: CASRLGQNGNTIYF; J gene: TRBJ1-3; V gene: TRBV5-1; D gene: TRBD1; clone size: once
CDR3 DNA: TGTGCCTGGATACAAGACGGGCTACAGGATTCACCCCTCCACTTT; CDR3 protein: CAWIQDGLQDSPLHF; J gene: TRBJ1-6; V gene: TRBV30; D gene: NA; clone size: NA
CDR3 DNA: TGTGCCAGCAGGAGAACTCAGGCCGAGCAGTACTTC; CDR3 protein: CASRRTQAEQYF; J gene: TRBJ2-7; V gene: TRBV2; D gene: NA; clone size: NA
CDR3 DNA: TGTGCCAGTAGTGTTAGCGGTTACACAGATACGCAGTATTTT; CDR3 protein: CASSVSGYTDTQYF; J gene: TRBJ2-3; V gene: TRBV19; D gene: NA; clone size: NA
CDR3 DNA: TGTGCCAGTACAGGCAGGGGAATAGAAGTTGCCAAAAACATTCAGTACTTC; CDR3 protein: CASTGRGIEVAKNIQYF; J gene: TRBJ2-4; V gene: TRBV19; D gene: NA; clone size: few
CDR3 DNA: TGTGCCAGCAGCGCCCTTCCAGCCCTGGGACTGAAAGATACGCAGTATTTT; CDR3 protein: CASSALPALGLKDTQYF; J gene: TRBJ2-3; V gene: TRBV9; D gene: NA; clone size: NA
CDR3 DNA: TGTGCCAGCAGTTACTACCAGACAGGCGCTGGAAACACCATATATTTT; CDR3 protein: CASSYYQTGAGNTIYF; J gene: TRBJ1-3; V gene: TRBV6-2/TRBV6-3; D gene: NA; clone size: NA
CDR3 DNA: TGCGCCAGCAGCCGGAGCGGGGAAAACATTCAGTACTTC; CDR3 protein: CASSRSGENIQYF; J gene: TRBJ2-4; V gene: TRBV10-2; D gene: TRBD2; clone size: once
CDR3 DNA: TGTGCCATCAGTGCAGGGGTTTCAAGCTCCTATAATTCACCCCTCCACTTT; CDR3 protein: CAISAGVSSSYNSPLHF; J gene: TRBJ1-6; V gene: TRBV10-3; D gene: NA; clone size: NA
CDR3 DNA: TGTGCCAGCAGTTCCGACAGAAACACTGAAGCTTTCTTT; CDR3 protein: CASSSDRNTEAFF; J gene: TRBJ1-1; V gene: TRBV2; D gene: NA; clone size: NA
CDR3 DNA: TGTGCCAGCAGCGGAAACAGGGGGAATAACTATGGCTACACCTTC; CDR3 protein: CASSGNRGNNYGYTF; J gene: TRBJ1-2; V gene: TRBV9; D gene: TRBD1; clone size: NA
CDR3 DNA: TGTGCCAGCAGTTACGACTTGCAGCCCCAGCATTTT; CDR3 protein: CASSYDLQPQHF; J gene: TRBJ1-5; V gene: TRBV2; D gene: NA; clone size: NA
CDR3 DNA: TGCGCCAGCAGCGGCTCGGGGTCTGGGGCCAACGTCCTGACTTTC; CDR3 protein: CASSGSGSGANVLTF; J gene: TRBJ2-6; V gene: TRBV5-1; D gene: NA; clone size: NA
CDR3 DNA: TGTGCCAGCAGTCTACAGGCCCTTCACACAGATACGCAGTATTTT; CDR3 protein: CASSLQALHTDTQYF; J gene: TRBJ2-3; V gene: TRBV6-2/TRBV6-3; D gene: NA; clone size: NA
CDR3 DNA: TGTGCCTGGGGGGGCAGGTCCCACTATGGCTACACCTTC; CDR3 protein: CAWGGRSHYGYTF; J gene: TRBJ1-2; V gene: TRBV30; D gene: NA; clone size: once
CDR3 DNA: TGTGCCAGCAGCTCTACTAGCGGGGGGGCCTACAATGAGCAGTTCTTC; CDR3 protein: CASSSTSGGAYNEQFF; J gene: TRBJ2-1; V gene: TRBV7-9; D gene: TRBD2; clone size: NA
CDR3 DNA: TGTGCCTGGAGTCCTACCCTGGACAGTCAAAGCACCTTC; CDR3 protein: CAWSPTLDSQSTF; J gene: TRBJ1-2; V gene: TRBV30; D gene: NA; clone size: NA
CDR3 DNA: TGTGCCAGCAGCCCGGGACAGTCGAATACTGAAGCTTTCTTT; CDR3 protein: CASSPGQSNTEAFF; J gene: TRBJ1-1; V gene: TRBV3-1/TRBV3-2; D gene: TRBD1; clone size: NA
CDR3 DNA: TGTGCCAGCAGTCGACAGTTTGGCTCTGGAAACACCATATATTTT; CDR3 protein: CASSRQFGSGNTIYF; J gene: TRBJ1-3; V gene: TRBV7-2; D gene: NA; clone size: NA
CDR3 DNA: TGTGCCAGCAGTGGGACAGGGGAGGGTACGCAGTATTTT; CDR3 protein: CASSGTGEGTQYF; J gene: TRBJ2-3; V gene: TRBV12-3/TRBV12-4; D gene: TRBD1; clone size: NA
CDR3 DNA: TGTGCCAGCACCCAGGGGGCTGGTGAGCAGTTCTTC; CDR3 protein: CASTQGAGEQFF; J gene: TRBJ2-1; V gene: TRBV12-3/TRBV12-4; D gene: TRBD1; clone size: NA
CDR3 DNA: TGTGCCAGCAGCTCTAGACTAGCGGGAGGGCCCTACAATGAGCAGTTCTTC; CDR3 protein: CASSSRLAGGPYNEQFF; J gene: TRBJ2-1; V gene: TRBV11-2; D gene: TRBD2; clone size: NA
CDR3 DNA: TGTGCCAGCTCTCCCCAGGGGATAGGCTACGAGCAGTACTTC; CDR3 protein: CASSPQGIGYEQYF; J gene: TRBJ2-7; V gene: TRBV18; D gene: NA; clone size: NA
CDR3 DNA: TGTGCCATCAGTGGAACCGGGACTAGCGGTTACGAGCAGTACTTC; CDR3 protein: CAISGTGTSGYEQYF; J gene: TRBJ2-7; V gene: TRBV10-3; D gene: TRBD2; clone size: NA
CDR3 DNA: TGTGCCAGTAGTGTTAGCGGGAGTTACCAAGAGACCCAGTACTTC; CDR3 protein: CASSVSGSYQETQYF; J gene: TRBJ2-5; V gene: TRBV19; D gene: TRBD2; clone size: NA
CDR3 DNA: TGCGCCAGCAGCTCAACCGGGACAGGGGATCCCGAGCAGTACTTC; CDR3 protein: CASSSTGTGDPEQYF; J gene: TRBJ2-7; V gene: TRBV5-1; D gene: TRBD1; clone size: NA
CDR3 DNA: TGTGCCACCCAGGGACAGATCGATGAAAAACTGTTTTTT; CDR3 protein: CATQGQIDEKLFF; J gene: TRBJ1-4; V gene: TRBV24-1; D gene: TRBD1; clone size: NA
CDR3 DNA: TGTGCCAGCAGCTTAGCGACACAGAATGGCTACACCTTC; CDR3 protein: CASSLATQNGYTF; J gene: TRBJ1-2; V gene: TRBV11-3; D gene: NA; clone size: many
CDR3 DNA: TGTGCCAGCAGTTACGACATAACGGCGACCTACGAGCAGTACTTC; CDR3 protein: CASSYDITATYEQYF; J gene: TRBJ2-7; V gene: TRBV6-5; D gene: NA; clone size: NA
CDR3 DNA: TGTGCCAGCAGCGACCACAGTTCCTACGAGCAGTACTTC; CDR3 protein: CASSDHSSYEQYF; J gene: TRBJ2-7; V gene: TRBV7-9; D gene: NA; clone size: NA
CDR3 DNA: TGTGCCAGCAGCGCTACAGGGGGCCCTAACACCGGGGAGCTGTTTTTT; CDR3 protein: CASSATGGPNTGELFF; J gene: TRBJ2-2; V gene: TRBV9; D gene: TRBD1; clone size: NA
CDR3 DNA: TGTGCCAGCTCCGGGGGGCAAGACGGGGAGCTGTTTTTT; CDR3 protein: CASSGGQDGELFF; J gene: TRBJ2-2; V gene: TRBV2; D gene: NA; clone size: once
CDR3 DNA: TGTGCCAGCAGTCCGACAGGGGGCAACGAGCAGTACTTC; CDR3 protein: CASSPTGGNEQYF; J gene: TRBJ2-7; V gene: TRBV12-3/TRBV12-4; D gene: TRBD1; clone size: NA
CDR3 DNA: TGTGCCAGCAGTTACTCGACCAGGGCCTACGAGCAGTACTTC; CDR3 protein: CASSYSTRAYEQYF; J gene: TRBJ2-7; V gene: TRBV6-5; D gene: NA; clone size: NA
CDR3 DNA: TGTGCTACACGGGACTTCCTAAGTCTCACAGATACGCAGTATTTT; CDR3 protein: CATRDFLSLTDTQYF; J gene: TRBJ2-3; V gene: TRBV11-2; D gene: NA; clone size: NA
CDR3 DNA: TGCAGTGCCGGGATAGGCCACGAGCAGTACTTC; CDR3 protein: CSAGIGHEQYF; J gene: TRBJ2-7; V gene: TRBV20-1; D gene: NA; clone size: NA
CDR3 DNA: TGTGCCAGCAGCGCCAAGGACAGGGGAATTTACGGGGAGCTGTTTTTT; CDR3 protein: CASSAKDRGIYGELFF; J gene: TRBJ2-2; V gene: TRBV5-6; D gene: TRBD1; clone size: NA
CDR3 DNA: TGTGCCAGCAGCACGCCTTTTTCTAGCGGAGTCTACGAGCAGTACTTC; CDR3 protein: CASSTPFSSGVYEQYF; J gene: TRBJ2-7; V gene: TRBV11-3; D gene: TRBD2; clone size: NA
CDR3 DNA: TGTGCCAGCAGCGAGGGATTCGTTTCACCCCTCCACTTT; CDR3 protein: CASSEGFVSPLHF; J gene: TRBJ1-6; V gene: TRBV12-3/TRBV12-4; D gene: NA; clone size: few
CDR3 DNA: TGTGCCAGCAGCTTAGGGCGCAATGAGCAGTTCTTC; CDR3 protein: CASSLGRNEQFF; J gene: TRBJ2-1; V gene: TRBV7-3; D gene: NA; clone size: NA
CDR3 DNA: TGTGCCAGTAGCCTTAGTGACAGGGGTTTTCGGTACGAGCAGTACTTC; CDR3 protein: CASSLSDRGFRYEQYF; J gene: TRBJ2-7; V gene: TRBV19; D gene: TRBD1; clone size: once
CDR3 DNA: TGTGCCAGCAGTACAGGGTTTTCTAATCAGCCCCAGCATTTT; CDR3 protein: CASSTGFSNQPQHF; J gene: TRBJ1-5; V gene: TRBV2; D gene: NA; clone size: NA
CDR3 DNA: TGTGCCAGCAGCCCTAGAGGGTACGAGCAGTACTTC; CDR3 protein: CASSPRGYEQYF; J gene: TRBJ2-7; V gene: TRBV11-2; D gene: NA; clone size: NA